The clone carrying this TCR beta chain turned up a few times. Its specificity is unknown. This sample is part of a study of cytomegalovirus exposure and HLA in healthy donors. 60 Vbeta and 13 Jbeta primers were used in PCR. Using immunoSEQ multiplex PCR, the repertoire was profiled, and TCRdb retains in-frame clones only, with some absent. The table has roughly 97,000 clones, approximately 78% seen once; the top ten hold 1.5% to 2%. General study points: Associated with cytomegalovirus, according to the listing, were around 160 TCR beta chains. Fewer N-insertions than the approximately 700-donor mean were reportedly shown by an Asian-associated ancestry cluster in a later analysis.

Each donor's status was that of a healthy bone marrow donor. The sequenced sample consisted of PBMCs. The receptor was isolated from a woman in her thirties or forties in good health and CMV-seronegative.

The CDR3 protein is CASSLAAGGADQPQHF. CDR3 sequence (DNA): TGTGCCAGCAGTTTGGCCGCAGGGGGCGCGGATCAGCCCCAGCATTTT. The chain employs TRBV28 and TRBJ1-5; TRBD1 agrees at 8 bases. Germline V gene lookup returns CDR1 MDHEN and CDR2 SYDVKM. This CDR3 contains 16 residues. J lost 5 bases, V lost 3 bases, and 9 bases had no gene match.